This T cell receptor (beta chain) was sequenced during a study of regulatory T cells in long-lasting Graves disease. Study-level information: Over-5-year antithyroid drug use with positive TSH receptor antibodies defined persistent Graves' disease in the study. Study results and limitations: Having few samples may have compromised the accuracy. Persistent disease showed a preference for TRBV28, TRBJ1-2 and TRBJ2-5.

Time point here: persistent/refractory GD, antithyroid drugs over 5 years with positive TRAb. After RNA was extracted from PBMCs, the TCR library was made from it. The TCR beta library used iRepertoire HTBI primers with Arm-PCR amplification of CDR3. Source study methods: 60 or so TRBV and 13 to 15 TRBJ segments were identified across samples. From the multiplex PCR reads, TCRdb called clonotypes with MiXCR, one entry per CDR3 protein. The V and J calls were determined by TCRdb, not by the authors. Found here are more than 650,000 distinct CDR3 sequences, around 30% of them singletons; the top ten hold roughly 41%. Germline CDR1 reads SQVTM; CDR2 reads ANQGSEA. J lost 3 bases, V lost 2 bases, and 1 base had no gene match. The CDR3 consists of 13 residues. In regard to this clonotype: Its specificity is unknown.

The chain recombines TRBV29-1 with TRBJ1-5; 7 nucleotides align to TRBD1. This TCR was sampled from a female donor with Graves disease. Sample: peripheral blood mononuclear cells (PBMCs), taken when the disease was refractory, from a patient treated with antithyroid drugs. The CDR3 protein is CSVEQGVNQPQHF. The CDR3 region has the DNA TGCAGCGTTGAACAGGGGGTCAATCAGCCCCAGCATTTT.